This record looks at one T cell receptor beta chain sequence and its context. Its specificity is not known. Researchers ran immunoSEQ v3.0 at survey level. The table came from immunoSEQ multiplex PCR; TCRdb's copy has only in-frame clones and leaves some out. Among under 50,000 clones listed, 94% were seen once. Germline V gene data show CDR1 as MNHEY and CDR2 as SVGAGI. The V and J ends lost 9 bases and 4 bases, in that order; junction bases with no gene match: 2. This CDR3 region has 13 residues. These data come from a study of long-term antiretroviral therapy in people with HIV. Study-level results: Possibly under older ART regimens, blood was drawn between about 2003 and 2017.

The chain uses TRBV6-5 and TRBJ2-2; 10 bases align to TRBD1. This TCR derives from a man aged 30 to 39 with HIV. This material consisted of unsorted PBMCs, taken roughly 9.4 years after starting antiretroviral therapy. The CDR3 region has the DNA TGTGCCAGTCGGGACAGGGGCACCGGGGAGCTGTTTTTT. It specifies CASRDRGTGELFF.